This is a list of T cell receptor beta chains from one sample in a study of blood T cell repertoires in COVID-19. The protocol was immunoSEQ multiplex PCR, while the TCRdb copy is restricted to in-frame clones and leaves out a portion. Altogether over 85,000 clones are present, about 88% being singletons, with the ten largest covering about 3%. Material: peripheral blood. The receptors here all came from a man in his fifties or sixties with active or convalescent COVID-19. Both conserved end residues are part of each CDR3. A D gene is named only where the DNA matches it firmly. The size entry is marked missing in some rows and otherwise reads once, few, many or a size class.

TRBV11-2,-,-,TRBJ1-5,TGTGCCAGCAGCCCCGGCCCGGACTATAGCAATCAGCCCCAGCATTTT,CASSPGPDYSNQPQHF
TRBV19,-,TRBD2,TRBJ2-5,TGTGCCAGTAGTATAGGGTTTAGCGGGCAAGAGACCCAGTACTTC,CASSIGFSGQETQYF
TRBV27,-,TRBD1,TRBJ1-6,TGTGCCAGCAGAATGACAGGGGGCTCCTATAATTCACCCCTCCACTTT,CASRMTGGSYNSPLHF
TRBV13,-,TRBD2,TRBJ2-3,TGTGCCAGCAGCTTCTCCCTAGCGGGGGTCACAGATACGCAGTATTTT,CASSFSLAGVTDTQYF
TRBV10-3,-,TRBD1,TRBJ1-4,TGTGCCATCAGCGGAGGACAGGGCGCAACTAATGAAAAACTGTTTTTT,CAISGGQGATNEKLFF
TRBV11-3,-,TRBD2,TRBJ2-1,TGTGCCAGCAGCTTATCCGGGGGGAACTACAATGAGCAGTTCTTC,CASSLSGGNYNEQFF
TRBV30,-,-,TRBJ1-1,TGTGCCTGGAGTGGGACATTGAACACTGAAGCTTTCTTT,CAWSGTLNTEAFF
TRBV7-8,-,-,TRBJ1-1,TGTGCCAGCAGCATAACTGAGGACTTCACTGAAGCTTTCTTT,CASSITEDFTEAFF
TRBV7-9,-,-,TRBJ2-2,TGTGCCAGCAGCTTAGGACAGCACACCGGGGAGCTGTTTTTT,CASSLGQHTGELFF
TRBV7-2,-,-,TRBJ2-2,TGTGCCAGCAGCGTTCCGGGAAACACCGGGGAGCTGTTTTTT,CASSVPGNTGELFF
TRBV28,-,TRBD1,TRBJ1-6,TGTGCCAGCAGACAGGGACAGAATTCACCCCTCCACTTT,CASRQGQNSPLHF
TRBV28,-,TRBD1,TRBJ1-5,TGTGCCAGCAGTACCCGGGACAGGGGAGCTAATCAGCCCCAGCATTTT,CASSTRDRGANQPQHF
TRBV9,-,-,TRBJ2-3,TGTGCCAGCAGCGTAGCGGGGGTGGCAGATACGCAGTATTTT,CASSVAGVADTQYF
TRBV5-6,-,-,TRBJ1-3,TGTGCCACCCAGGGCTCGGGAAACACCATATATTTT,CATQGSGNTIYF
TRBV5-4,-,-,TRBJ2-1,TGTGCCAGCAGCTTGGTAGGGGTGAATGAGCAGTTCTTC,CASSLVGVNEQFF
TRBV28,-,TRBD1,TRBJ1-3,TGTGCCAGCTGGACAGGCTCTGGAAACACCATATATTTT,CASWTGSGNTIYF
TRBV6-5,-,-,TRBJ1-2,TGTGCCAGCAGTTACTCGTACGGGAACTATGGCTACACCTTC,CASSYSYGNYGYTF
TRBV15,-,TRBD1,TRBJ2-5,TGTGCCACCAGCAGAAATCGACAGGGGGAAGAGACCCAGTACTTC,CATSRNRQGEETQYF
TRBV6-5,-,TRBD2,TRBJ2-3,TGTGCCAATCTAACACCTAGCGGGGGCACCAAATGGCAGTATTTT,CANLTPSGGTKWQYF
TRBV5-1,-,TRBD1,TRBJ1-6,TGCGCCAGCAGCTTGAGATTGGGACAGGGAGAATCACCCCTCCACTTT,CASSLRLGQGESPLHF
TRBV6-2/TRBV6-3,once,-,TRBJ2-7,TGTGCCAGCAGTTATTTACAGGTCTCCTACGAGCAGTACTTC,CASSYLQVSYEQYF
TRBV3-1/TRBV3-2,-,TRBD2,TRBJ2-1,TGTGCCAGCAGCCTAGGGACTAGCTACAATGAGCAGTTCTTC,CASSLGTSYNEQFF
TRBV11-2,few,TRBD2,TRBJ2-2,TGTGCCAGCAGCTTAGCCCGGGGGGTTACGGGGACCGGGGAGCTGTTTTTT,CASSLARGVTGTGELFF
TRBV30,-,TRBD1,TRBJ2-7,TGTGCCTGGAATCCGACAGGGGGGGGTTACGAGCAGTACTTC,CAWNPTGGGYEQYF
TRBV27,once,TRBD2,TRBJ2-2,TGTGCCAGCAGTGGGTTAGCGGGGGGGCCGGTCACCGGGGAGCTGTTTTTT,CASSGLAGGPVTGELFF
TRBV7-6,few,TRBD1,TRBJ2-2,TGTGCCAGCAGCCCATCCGGGACAGGGGGAAGAACCGGGGAGCTGTTTTTT,CASSPSGTGGRTGELFF
TRBV5-4,-,-,TRBJ1-2,TGTGCCAGCAGCGCCTCGTCCGGGACACGAGTAGGCTATGGCTACACCTTC,CASSASSGTRVGYGYTF
TRBV4-3,-,-,TRBJ1-5,TGCGCCAGCAGCCAAGACGGTATTCAGCCCCAGCATTTT,CASSQDGIQPQHF
TRBV3-1/TRBV3-2,-,-,TRBJ2-7,TGTGCCAGCAGCCCCCGACAGAACGCCTACGAGCAGTACTTC,CASSPRQNAYEQYF
TRBV6-4,-,-,TRBJ2-1,TGTGCCAGCAGTGAAGAGGGGGGGCCCTACAATGAGCAGTTCTTC,CASSEEGGPYNEQFF
TRBV5-1,few,-,TRBJ2-7,TGCGCCAGCAGCTCGGACATCTACGAGCAGTACTTC,CASSSDIYEQYF
TRBV5-6,few,TRBD1,TRBJ2-1,TGTGCCAGCAGAACCGGGACAGGGATGAATGAGCAGTTCTTC,CASRTGTGMNEQFF
TRBV12-3/TRBV12-4,-,-,TRBJ1-2,TGTGCCAGCAGTTTATCAGGGGCCGGGGGCTACACCTTC,CASSLSGAGGYTF
TRBV19,-,TRBD1,TRBJ2-2,TGTGCCAGTAACCCCCGGACAGGGACCGGGGAGCTGTTTTTT,CASNPRTGTGELFF
TRBV5-1,-,TRBD2,TRBJ2-2,TGCGCCAGCAGCTTGGGGACGGGGGGGCCCACCGGGGAGCTGTTTTTT,CASSLGTGGPTGELFF
TRBV4-1,-,TRBD1,TRBJ2-1,TGCGCCAGCCGCGGAAGGGGACAGGGGTATGAGCAGTTCTTC,CASRGRGQGYEQFF
TRBV7-8,once,-,TRBJ2-3,TGTGCCAGCAGCCTCCGGAGTCGGAGCACAGATACGCAGTATTTT,CASSLRSRSTDTQYF
TRBV5-4,-,TRBD1,TRBJ2-3,TGTGCCAGCAGCTTCCGGGACAGGGTTACAGATACGCAGTATTTT,CASSFRDRVTDTQYF
TRBV6-5,few,TRBD1,TRBJ2-2,TGTGCCGGAGCGGGGACAGGGGGCTTCGGGGAGCTGTTTTTT,CAGAGTGGFGELFF
TRBV6-4,-,TRBD1,TRBJ1-5,TGTGCCAGCAGTGTAGGACAGGGTTATAATCAGCCCCAGCATTTT,CASSVGQGYNQPQHF
TRBV19,-,-,TRBJ1-5,TGTGCCACCGGGACTGGAGAGGATCAGCCCCAGCATTTT,CATGTGEDQPQHF
TRBV7-2,-,-,TRBJ1-1,TGTGCCAGCAGCTTAGTGGGAGTCAACACTGAAGCTTTCTTT,CASSLVGVNTEAFF
TRBV5-4,once,-,TRBJ1-2,TGTGCCAGCAGCTTGGGCCAGGGTTATAACTATGGCTACACCTTC,CASSLGQGYNYGYTF